This paragraph reports one TCR beta chain. Original processing methods: Quantification of nucleated cells was approximated via reference gene primer amplification. This table comes from immunoSEQ multiplex PCR, and its TCRdb copy is limited to in-frame clones, with some not included. V, J and clone size are those of that table, while D and trimming were read from the DNA. Of roughly 63,000 clones listed, 75% to 90% were seen once; the top ten hold less than 2.5%. The data originate from a study of blood T cell repertoires in COVID-19. The TCR originated in a human donor in a cohort sampled during active COVID-19. The material sequenced was peripheral blood.

The CDR3 nucleotides read TGTGCCAGCAGCTTCGGGACAGGGGCTTATAATTCACCCCTCCACTTT. The encoded protein is CASSFGTGAYNSPLHF. This chain joins TRBV5-6 and TRBJ1-6, with 10 bases identical to TRBD1. The V segment lost 2 bases and the J segment 4 bases; nucleotides outside the gene matches: 3. The CDR3 sequence is 16 residues long. The germline gives CDR1 SGHDT, CDR2 YYEEEE. Looking up the rest from reference TRBV5-6 and TRBJ1-6 gives the full variable domain: DAGVTQSPTHLIKTRGQQVTLRCSPKSGHDTVSWYQQALGQGPQFIFQYYEEEERQRGNFPDRFSGHQFPNYSSELNVNALLLGDSALYLCASSFGTGAYNSPLHFGNGTRLTVT.